The count of the clone carrying this T cell receptor (beta chain) is one. Its antigen is as yet unknown. The table came from immunoSEQ multiplex PCR; TCRdb's copy has only in-frame clones and leaves some out. The sample shows 55,000 to 70,000 clones, 70% to 90% of them seen only once. Anyone with autoimmune disease history or systemic immunosuppression was excluded. Trimming shortened V by 0 bases and J by 12 bases, and 20 bases separated the two germline ends. The CDR3 is made up of 15 amino acids. Germline V gene lookup returns CDR1 LNHNV and CDR2 YYDKDF (reference sequence). The data originate from a study of OX40 agonist ivuxolimab in advanced cancers. Whole-study findings and limits: In a subset of nonresponders, normalized T-cell clonal expansion was also low.

The receptor was derived from an adult with an advanced solid tumor such as melanoma, head and neck, liver or kidney cancer. V gene TRBV15 combines with J gene TRBJ1-2; no firm D call. This material consisted of CD4+ or CD8+ T cells sorted from blood, taken in a trial of the OX40 agonist ivuxolimab. The CDR3 sequence: CATSRDAGRFYEDTF. CDR3 DNA: TGTGCCACCAGCAGAGATGCCGGCCGATTCTATGAGGACACCTTC.